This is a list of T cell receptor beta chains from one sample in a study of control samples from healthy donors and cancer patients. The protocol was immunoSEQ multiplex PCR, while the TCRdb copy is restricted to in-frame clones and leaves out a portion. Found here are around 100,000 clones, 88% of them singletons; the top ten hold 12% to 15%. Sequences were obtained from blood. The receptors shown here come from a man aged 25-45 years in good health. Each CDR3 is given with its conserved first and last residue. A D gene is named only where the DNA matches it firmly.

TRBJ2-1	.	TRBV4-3	CASSQGSQGYDEQFF	TGCGCCAGCAGCCAAGGGAGTCAGGGATATGATGAGCAGTTCTTC
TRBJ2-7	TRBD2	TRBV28	CASTPSGSYEQYF	TGTGCCAGCACCCCTAGCGGGAGCTACGAGCAGTACTTC
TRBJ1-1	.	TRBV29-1	CSVEDSFRIGVNTEAFF	TGCAGCGTTGAAGATAGTTTCCGAATAGGGGTGAACACTGAAGCTTTCTTT
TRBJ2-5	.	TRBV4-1	CASSQGGLGETQYF	TGCGCCAGCAGCCAAGGGGGGCTTGGGGAGACCCAGTACTTC
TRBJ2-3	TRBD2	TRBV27	CASSSPGLAGSTSTDTQYF	TGTGCCAGCAGTTCGCCGGGACTAGCGGGCTCAACTAGCACAGATACGCAGTATTTT
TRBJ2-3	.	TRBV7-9	CASSSTGDTQYF	TGTGCCAGCAGCTCGACAGGAGATACGCAGTATTTT
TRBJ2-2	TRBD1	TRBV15	CATSTLRAGGPYTGELFF	TGTGCCACCAGCACCCTGCGGGCAGGGGGCCCTTACACCGGGGAGCTGTTTTTT
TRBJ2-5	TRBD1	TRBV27	CASSSTGGRETQYF	TGTGCCAGCAGTTCGACAGGGGGCCGTGAGACCCAGTACTTC
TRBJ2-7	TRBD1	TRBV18	CASSLGDRDEQYF	TGTGCCAGCTCACTCGGGGACAGGGACGAGCAGTACTTC
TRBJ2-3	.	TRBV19	CASSNGGTDTQYF	TGTGCCAGTAGTAACGGAGGTACAGATACGCAGTATTTT